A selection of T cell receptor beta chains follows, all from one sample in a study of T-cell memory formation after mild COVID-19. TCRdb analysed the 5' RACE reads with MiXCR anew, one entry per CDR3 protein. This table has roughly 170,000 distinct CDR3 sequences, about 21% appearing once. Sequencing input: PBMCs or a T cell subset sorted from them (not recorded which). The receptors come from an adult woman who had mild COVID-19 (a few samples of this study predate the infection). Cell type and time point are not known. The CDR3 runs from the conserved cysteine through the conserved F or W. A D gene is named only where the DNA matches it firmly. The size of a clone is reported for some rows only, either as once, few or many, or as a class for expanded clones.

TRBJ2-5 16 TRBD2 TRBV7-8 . TGTGCCAGCAGCTCGCAGGGCGGGGGATCCAAAGAGACCCAGTACTTC CASSSQGGGSKETQYF
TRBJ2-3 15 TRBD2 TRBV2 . TGTGCCAGCAGTGAAAGTGGGGGGGACACAGATACGCAGTATTTT CASSESGGDTDTQYF
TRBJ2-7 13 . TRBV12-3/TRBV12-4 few TGTGCCAGCAGTTTAGCGCTAGCCTACGAGCAGTACTTC CASSLALAYEQYF
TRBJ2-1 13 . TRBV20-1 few TGCAGTGCTAGTGGATTACAGGGTCATGAGCAGTTCTTC CSASGLQGHEQFF
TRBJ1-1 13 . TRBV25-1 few TGTGCCAGCAGTGAATTTCAGGACACTGAAGCTTTCTTT CASSEFQDTEAFF
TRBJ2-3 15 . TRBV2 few TGTGCCAGCAGTGAAGATTCAGGGGACACAGATACGCAGTATTTT CASSEDSGDTDTQYF
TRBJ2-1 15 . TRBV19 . TGTGCCAGTAGTTTCTCCTCGACAGGCATTAATGAGCAGTTCTTC CASSFSSTGINEQFF
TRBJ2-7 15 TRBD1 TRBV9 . TGTGCCAGCAGCGTAGCAGGGACAGGGGGCTACGAGCAGTACTTC CASSVAGTGGYEQYF
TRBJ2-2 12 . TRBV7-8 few TGTGCCAGCTATCAGTCCGCCGGGGAGCTGTTTTTT CASYQSAGELFF
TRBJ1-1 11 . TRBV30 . TGTGCCTGGACGTATGGCACTGAAGCTTTCTTT CAWTYGTEAFF
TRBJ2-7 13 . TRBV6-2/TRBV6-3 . TGTGCCAGCAGTTACTCGTTGGGATACGAGCAGTACTTC CASSYSLGYEQYF
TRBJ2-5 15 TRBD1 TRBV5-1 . TGCGCCAGCAGGAGGACAGGGGGTATTCAAGAGACCCAGTACTTC CASRRTGGIQETQYF
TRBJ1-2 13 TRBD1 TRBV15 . TGTGCCACCAGCACGGACAGGCCCTATGGCTACACCTTC CATSTDRPYGYTF
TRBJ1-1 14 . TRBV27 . TGTGCCAGCAGTTTTACAGGGTTGGACACTGAAGCTTTCTTT CASSFTGLDTEAFF
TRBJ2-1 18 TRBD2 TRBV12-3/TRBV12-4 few TGTGCCAGCAGTTTAGTCCGTTTAGCGGGGGGTACGGAATATGAGCAGTTCTTC CASSLVRLAGGTEYEQFF
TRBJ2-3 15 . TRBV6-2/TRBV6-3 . TGTGCCAGCAGTTACTCGACGGGGACGGTAGATACGCAGTATTTT CASSYSTGTVDTQYF
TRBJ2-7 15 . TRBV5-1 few TGCGCCAGCAGCTTGGAACCTAGCCGACTCTACGAGCAGTACTTC CASSLEPSRLYEQYF